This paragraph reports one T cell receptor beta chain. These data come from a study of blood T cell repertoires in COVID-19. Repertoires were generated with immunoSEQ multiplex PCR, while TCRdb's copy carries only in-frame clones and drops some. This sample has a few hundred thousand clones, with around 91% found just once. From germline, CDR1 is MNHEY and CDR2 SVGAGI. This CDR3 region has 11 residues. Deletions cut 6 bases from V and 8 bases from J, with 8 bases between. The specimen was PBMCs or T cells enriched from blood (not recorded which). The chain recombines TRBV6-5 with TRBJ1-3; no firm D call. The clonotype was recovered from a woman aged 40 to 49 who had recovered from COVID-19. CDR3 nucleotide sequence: TGTGCCAGCAGGATCGGGTACACCATATATTTT. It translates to CASRIGYTIYF.